The present TCR beta chain was sequenced within a study of cytomegalovirus exposure and HLA in healthy donors. Notes on the study in general: Among the CMV-associated chains, a few were confirmed in vitro as specific for CMV antigens. The listing of roughly 160 TCR beta chains classed them as cytomegalovirus-associated. Earlier results showed most TCR beta V segments being productive about 87% or about 30% of the time. In a later analysis, HLA-associated beta chains showed higher expansion and lower generation probabilities than comparable chains.

The CDR3 has 13 residues. Germline CDR1 reads SNHLY; CDR2 reads FYNNEI. The V gene lost 6 bases and the J gene lost 4 bases, with 10 bases spanning the gap. As concerns this clone: Its matching antigen is unknown.

PCR was performed using 60 Vbeta and 13 Jbeta primers. This table comes from immunoSEQ multiplex PCR, and its TCRdb copy is limited to in-frame clones, with some not included. The sample lists 100,000 to 150,000 clones, about 74% occurring once. Source material: PBMCs. The sequence came from a woman in her fifties or sixties in good health and CMV-seronegative. The rearrangement links TRBV2 to TRBJ1-5; tentative D call: TRBD1 (6 bases). The chain's CDR3 is CASRRGSNQPQHF. The CDR3 DNA follows: TGTGCCAGCAGGAGGGGGTCGAATCAGCCCCAGCATTTT.